A single sample is the source of the 7 T cell receptor beta chains below, sequenced in a study of blood T cell repertoires in COVID-19. The method was immunoSEQ multiplex PCR; TCRdb's version includes in-frame clones alone and lacks a portion of them. The sample shows about 140,000 clones, around 82% of them seen only once. Sequenced sample: peripheral blood. The receptors were sampled from a human donor in a cohort sampled during active COVID-19.

V usage is TRBV25-1 and J usage is TRBJ2-2; 10 bases are a match to TRBD2. Germline V gene lookup returns CDR1 MGHDK and CDR2 SYGVNS. J lost 5 bases, V lost 6 bases, and 6 bases had no gene match. The CDR3 contains 15 residues. The DNA for the CDR3 is TGTGCCAGCAGCGCTAGCGGGGGCCGGACCGGGGAGCTGTTTTTT. This gives the protein CASSASGGRTGELFF.

The chain couples TRBV2 to TRBJ2-3, with 8 bases fitting TRBD2. From germline, CDR1 is SNHLY and CDR2 FYNNEI. This CDR3 has 14 residues. The V gene end was trimmed by 11 bases and the J gene end by 3 bases; junction bases not matched to a gene: 10. CDR3 nucleotides: TGTGCCTGCTCGGGAGCGGGGGCTACAGATACGCAGTATTTT. It codes for CACSGAGATDTQYF.

This rearrangement joins TRBV15 to TRBJ2-3; 14 nucleotides align to TRBD2. Germline V gene data show CDR1 as LNHNV and CDR2 as YYDKDF (reference sequence). Trimming took 4 bases from V and 0 from J; bases not matched to a gene: 3. This CDR3 comprises 17 residues. CDR3 amino acids: CATSTGLAGESTDTQYF. CDR3 coding DNA: TGTGCCACCAGCACGGGACTAGCGGGGGAGAGCACAGATACGCAGTATTTT.

The chain couples TRBV6-5 to TRBJ2-7; D might be TRBD2 (7 bases). The CDR3 is made up of 13 amino acids. Germline V gene data show CDR1 as MNHEY and CDR2 as SVGAGI. V lost 8 bases, J lost 4 bases, and 15 bases lay in between. As DNA, the CDR3 is TGTGCCAGCGGGGGGAGGGGGACTTACGAGCAGTACTTC. It is translated as CASGGRGTYEQYF.

The rearrangement uses TRBV6-1 and TRBJ2-7; D gene unclear. The CDR3 is made up of 14 amino acids. Germline CDR1 reads MNHNS; CDR2 reads SASEGT. The V end lost 1 base, the J end lost 1 base, and 8 bases lay between the germline ends. As DNA, the CDR3 is TGTGCCAGCAGTGAAGGGTGGCAGTCCTACGAGCAGTACTTC. It translates to CASSEGWQSYEQYF.

This clone showed up just a few times. The rearrangement joins TRBV19 to TRBJ1-2; 7 bases are a match to TRBD1. The ends lost 1 base at V and 5 bases at J; junction bases unmatched: 7. Germline CDR1 and CDR2: LNHDA and SQIVND (reference sequence). This CDR3 region has 15 residues. The CDR3 reads CASSIGRDRDYGYTF. CDR3 nucleotide sequence: TGTGCCAGTAGTATAGGACGGGACAGAGATTATGGCTACACCTTC.

The J gene is TRBJ1-4, the V gene TRBV5-1; 10 bases map to TRBD1. The CDR3 loop spans 17 amino acids. V lost 8 bases and J lost 2; bases outside the gene matches: 12. Germline lookup yields CDR1 SGHRS and CDR2 YFSETQ. CDR3 in amino acids: CASRQGAIFGTNEKLFF. In nucleotides, the CDR3 is TGCGCCAGTCGACAGGGGGCGATATTTGGGACTAATGAAAAACTGTTTTTT. The whole variable domain, filled in from reference TRBV5-1 and TRBJ1-4, reads KAGVTQTPRYLIKTRGQQVTLSCSPISGHRSVSWYQQTPGQGLQFLFEYFSETQRNKGNFPGRFSGRQFSNSRSEMNVSTLELGDSALYLCASRQGAIFGTNEKLFFGSGTQLSVL.